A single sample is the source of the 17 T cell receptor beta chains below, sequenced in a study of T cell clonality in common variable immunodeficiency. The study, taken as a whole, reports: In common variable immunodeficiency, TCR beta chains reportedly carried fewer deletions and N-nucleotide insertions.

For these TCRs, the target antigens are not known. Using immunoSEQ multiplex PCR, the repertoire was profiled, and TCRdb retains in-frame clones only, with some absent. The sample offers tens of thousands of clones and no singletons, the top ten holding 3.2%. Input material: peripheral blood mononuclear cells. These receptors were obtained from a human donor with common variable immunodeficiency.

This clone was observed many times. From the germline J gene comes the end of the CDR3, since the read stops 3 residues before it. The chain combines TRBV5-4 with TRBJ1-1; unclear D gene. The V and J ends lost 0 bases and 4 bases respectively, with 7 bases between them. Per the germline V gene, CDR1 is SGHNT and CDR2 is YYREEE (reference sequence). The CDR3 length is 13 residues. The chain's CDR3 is CASSLEVGTEAFF. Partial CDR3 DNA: TGTGCCAGCAGCTTGGAGGTTGGCACTGAA.

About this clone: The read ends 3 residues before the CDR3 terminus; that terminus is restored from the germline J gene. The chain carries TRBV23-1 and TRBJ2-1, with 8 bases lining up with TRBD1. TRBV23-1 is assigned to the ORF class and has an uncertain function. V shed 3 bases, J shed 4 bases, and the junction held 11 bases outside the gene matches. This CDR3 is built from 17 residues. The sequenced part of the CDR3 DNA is TGCGCCAGCAGTCAGCCCAGACAGGGGTTGAGGTACAATGAG. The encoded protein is CASSQPRQGLRYNE. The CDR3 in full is CASSQPRQGLRYNEQFF.

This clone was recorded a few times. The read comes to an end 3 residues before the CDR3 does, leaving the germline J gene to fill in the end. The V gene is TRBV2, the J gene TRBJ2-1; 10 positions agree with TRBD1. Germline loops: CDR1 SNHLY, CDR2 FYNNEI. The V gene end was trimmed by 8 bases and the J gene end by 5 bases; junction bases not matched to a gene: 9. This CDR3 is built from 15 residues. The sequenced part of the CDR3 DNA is TGTGCCAGCCTTCGACAGGGGGCTATAGACAATGAG. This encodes CASLRQGAIDNE. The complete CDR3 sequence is CASLRQGAIDNEQFF.

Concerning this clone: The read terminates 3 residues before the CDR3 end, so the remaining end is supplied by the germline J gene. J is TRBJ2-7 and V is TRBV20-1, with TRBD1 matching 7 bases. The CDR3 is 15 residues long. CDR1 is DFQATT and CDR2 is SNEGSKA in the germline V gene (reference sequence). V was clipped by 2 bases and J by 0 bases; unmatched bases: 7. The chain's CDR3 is CSARSTDRISYEQYF. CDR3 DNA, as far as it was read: TGCAGTGCTAGATCCACGGACAGGATCTCCTACGAG.

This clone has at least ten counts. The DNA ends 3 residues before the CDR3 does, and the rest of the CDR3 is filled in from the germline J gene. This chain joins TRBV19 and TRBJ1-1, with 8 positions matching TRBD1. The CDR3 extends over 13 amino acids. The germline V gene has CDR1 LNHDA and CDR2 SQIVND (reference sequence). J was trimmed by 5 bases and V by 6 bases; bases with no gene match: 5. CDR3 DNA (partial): TGTGCCAGTAGGGGACAGGTTCTTACTGAA. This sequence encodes CASRGQVLTE. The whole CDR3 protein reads CASRGQVLTEAFF.

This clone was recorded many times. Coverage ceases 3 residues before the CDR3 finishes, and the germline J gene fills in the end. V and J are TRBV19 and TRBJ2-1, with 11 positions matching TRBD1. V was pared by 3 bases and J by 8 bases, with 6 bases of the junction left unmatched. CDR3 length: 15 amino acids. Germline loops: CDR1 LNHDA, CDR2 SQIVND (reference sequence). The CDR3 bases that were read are TGTGCCAGTAGTATCCGGGACAGGGGGTCCTATGAG. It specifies CASSIRDRGSYE. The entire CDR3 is CASSIRDRGSYEQFF.

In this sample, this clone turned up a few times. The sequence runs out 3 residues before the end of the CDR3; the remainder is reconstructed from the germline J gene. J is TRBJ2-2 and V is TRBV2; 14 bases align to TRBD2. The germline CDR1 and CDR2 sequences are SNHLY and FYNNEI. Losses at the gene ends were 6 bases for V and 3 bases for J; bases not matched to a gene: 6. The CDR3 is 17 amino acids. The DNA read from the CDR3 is TGTGCCAGCAGAGGAGGGACTAGCGGGAGAGACACCGGGGAG. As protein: CASRGGTSGRDTGE. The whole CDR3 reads CASRGGTSGRDTGELFF.

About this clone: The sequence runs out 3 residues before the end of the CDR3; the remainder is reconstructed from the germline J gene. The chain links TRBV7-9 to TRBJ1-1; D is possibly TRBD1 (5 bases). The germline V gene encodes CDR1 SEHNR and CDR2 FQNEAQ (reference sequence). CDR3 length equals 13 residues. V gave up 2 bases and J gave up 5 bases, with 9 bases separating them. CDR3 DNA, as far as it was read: TGTGCCAGCAGCTTATCTGGGGGGACTGAA. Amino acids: CASSLSGGTE. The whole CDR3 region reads CASSLSGGTEAFF.

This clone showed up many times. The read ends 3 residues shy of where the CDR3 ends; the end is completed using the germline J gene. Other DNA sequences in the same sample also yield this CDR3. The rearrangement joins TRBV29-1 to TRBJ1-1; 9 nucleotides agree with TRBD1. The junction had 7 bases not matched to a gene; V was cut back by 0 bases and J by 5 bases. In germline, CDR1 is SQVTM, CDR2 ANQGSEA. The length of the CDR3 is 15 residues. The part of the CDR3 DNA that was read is TGCAGCGTTGAAGAAGGGACAGGGCGACGGACTGAA. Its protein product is CSVEEGTGRRTE. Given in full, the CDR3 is CSVEEGTGRRTEAFF.

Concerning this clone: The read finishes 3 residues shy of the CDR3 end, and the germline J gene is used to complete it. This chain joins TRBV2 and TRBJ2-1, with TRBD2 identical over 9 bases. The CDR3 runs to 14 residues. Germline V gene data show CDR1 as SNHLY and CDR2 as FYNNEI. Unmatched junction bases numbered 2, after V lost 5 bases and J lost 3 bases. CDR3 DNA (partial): TGTGCCAGCAGTCTGACTAGCGGCTACAATGAG. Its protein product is CASSLTSGYNE. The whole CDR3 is CASSLTSGYNEQFF.

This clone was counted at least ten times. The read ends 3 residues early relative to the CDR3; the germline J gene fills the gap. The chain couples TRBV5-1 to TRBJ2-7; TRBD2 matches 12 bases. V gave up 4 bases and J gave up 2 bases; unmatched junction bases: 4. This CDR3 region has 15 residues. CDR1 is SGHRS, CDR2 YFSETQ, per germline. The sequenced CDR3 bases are TGCGCCAGCAGCATGACTAGCGGGAGTCCCTACGAG. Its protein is CASSMTSGSPYE. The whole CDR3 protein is CASSMTSGSPYEQYF.

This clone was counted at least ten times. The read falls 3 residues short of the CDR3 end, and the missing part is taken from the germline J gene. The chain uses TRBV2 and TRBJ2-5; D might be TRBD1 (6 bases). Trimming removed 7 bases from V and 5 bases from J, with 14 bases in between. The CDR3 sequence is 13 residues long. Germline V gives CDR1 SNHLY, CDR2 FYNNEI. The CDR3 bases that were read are TGTGCCAGCAACAGGGACCTTGGGGAGACC. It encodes CASNRDLGET. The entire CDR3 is CASNRDLGETQYF.

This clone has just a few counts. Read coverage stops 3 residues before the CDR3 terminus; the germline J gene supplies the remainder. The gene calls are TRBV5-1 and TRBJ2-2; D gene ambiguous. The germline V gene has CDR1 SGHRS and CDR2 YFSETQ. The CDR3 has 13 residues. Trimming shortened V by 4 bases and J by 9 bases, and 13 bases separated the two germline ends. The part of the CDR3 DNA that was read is TGCGCCAGCAGCCTATCTAGTTATCGGGAG. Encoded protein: CASSLSSYRE. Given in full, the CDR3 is CASSLSSYRELFF.

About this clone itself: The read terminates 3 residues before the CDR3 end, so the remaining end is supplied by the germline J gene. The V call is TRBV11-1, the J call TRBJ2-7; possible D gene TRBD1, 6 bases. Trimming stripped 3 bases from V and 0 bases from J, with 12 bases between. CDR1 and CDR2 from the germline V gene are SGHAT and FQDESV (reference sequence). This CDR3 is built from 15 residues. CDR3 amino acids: CASSLRTGISYEQYF. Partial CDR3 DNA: TGTGCCAGCAGCTTGCGAACAGGGATCTCCTACGAG.

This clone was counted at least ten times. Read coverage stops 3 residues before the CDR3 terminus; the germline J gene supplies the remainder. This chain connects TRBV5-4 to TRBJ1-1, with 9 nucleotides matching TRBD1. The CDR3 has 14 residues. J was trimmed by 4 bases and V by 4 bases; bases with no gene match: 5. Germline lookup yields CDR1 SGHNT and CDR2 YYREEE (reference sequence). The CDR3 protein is CASSTGTGFTEAFF. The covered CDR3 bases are TGTGCCAGCAGCACCGGGACAGGGTTCACTGAA.

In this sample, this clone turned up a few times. CDR3 region: CASSFSRDRNSPLHF. CDR3 bases read: TGTGCCAGCAGCTTCTCCCGGGACAGAAATTCACCC. J is TRBJ1-6 and V is TRBV7-8, with 7 bases identical to TRBD1. The read stops 3 residues short of the end of the CDR3; the missing end is completed from the germline J gene. The CDR3 extends over 15 amino acids. After removal of 3 bases from V and 7 bases from J, the junction contained 6 bases not matched to a gene. The V gene's germline CDR1 is SGHVS and CDR2 FQNEAQ.

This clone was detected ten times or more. The CDR3 region is CASSVGAPTNEKLFF. The DNA read from the CDR3 is TGTGCCAGCAGCGTTGGGGCTCCCACTAATGAAAAA. The rearrangement links TRBV5-4 to TRBJ1-4, with a weak D call TRBD1 (5 bases). The read ends 3 residues before the CDR3 terminus; that terminus is restored from the germline J gene. The CDR3 consists of 15 residues. V lost 4 bases and J lost 2, with 12 bases in between. Germline V gives CDR1 SGHNT, CDR2 YYREEE (reference sequence).